The source of this T cell receptor beta chain is a study of T cells expressing NK-cell markers. Study overall: The study drew TCR beta repertoires from sorted CD3+CD56+NKG2C+, CD3+CD56+NKG2C- and CD3+CD56-NKG2C+ T cells.

For TCR beta, cDNA was produced by 5'RACE template switching with UMIs. TCRdb re-called the 5' RACE reads and gives one entry per CDR3 protein, without DNA. Its table lists some 440,000 distinct CDR3 sequences. General study findings and limits: Evidence did not settle whether expanded NKG2C+ T cell clones targeted HCMV. NKG2C+ dominant clonotypes from roughly 6 donors made up roughly 1.0-8% of CD8+ T cells.

The CDR3 loop spans 16 amino acids. Germline V gives CDR1 MNHEY, CDR2 SMNVEV (reference sequence). About this clonotype: Its target is unknown.

This TCR was sampled from a woman between 50 and 59 years old in good health. Sample: blood T cells: a sorted CD56 or NKG2C T cell subset, CD4+ or CD8+ T cells, or bulk PBMC T cells (not recorded which). The chain joins TRBV27 to TRBJ2-7; TCRdb's D gene call, TRBD2, goes unchecked for lack of DNA. CDR3 residues: CASSLFLRGPSYEQYF.